The rows below give T cell receptor beta chains drawn from one sample of a study of blood T cell repertoires in COVID-19. TCRdb's table, derived via immunoSEQ multiplex PCR, lists solely in-frame clones and lacks some. Of hundreds of thousands of clones in the sample, 83% were seen once. Sequencing was done on a sample of peripheral blood. Receptor source: a woman in her 30s with COVID-19, enrolled during active disease. CDR3s include the opening cysteine and the closing phenylalanine or tryptophan.

v_call cdr3_aa
TRBV25-1 CASSESGDREGYEQYF
TRBV6-6 CASSYSEEAGAF
TRBV5-1 CASSLKGPDETQYF
TRBV5-3 CARSPEASGRVCTGELFF
TRBV28 CASSQTRLAGTDTQYF
TRBV9 CASSLGTGPDQPQHF
TRBV19 CASSMDGAGSGHEQYF
TRBV5-1 CASSPLTGNPSYNEQFF
TRBV21-1 CASPPTSFNGPTKHTDTQYF
TRBV19 CASSLPLGGMYQPQHF
TRBV12-5 CASGLVSTGELFF
TRBV27 CASSLGYGTSWIF
TRBV5-5 CASSLQASGSTDTQYF
TRBV7-9 CASILTGTGEQYF
TRBV5-1 CASSLGRGDTGELFF
TRBV12-3/TRBV12-4 CASSFQGPTEAFF
TRBV24-1 CATSEGQLHRAFF
TRBV6-1 CASSDRTSGALSRETQYF
TRBV5-5 CASRWTGGRDGYTF
TRBV28 CASSLDSTGGYTF
TRBV7-8 CASIPTGTSGTYEQYF
TRBV11-1 CASSLTPGQGTGELFF
TRBV3-1/TRBV3-2 CASSQASSGANVLTF
TRBV6-5 CAAHGFSPDTQYF
TRBV5-4 CASSLEVGGQRPNEQFF
TRBV6-6 CASSKDRNTIYF
TRBV4-3 CASSQDQVGPQHF
TRBV25-1 CASVPPTGVEAFF
TRBV4-1 CASSQLTGGTAEQYF
TRBV7-9 CASSPTDRSYLDGYTF
TRBV30 CACLPGLAGATSYEQYF
TRBV7-2 CASSLVSGGNEQFF
TRBV5-1 CASSPNPGTIYGYTF
TRBV20-1 CSASQSNEQFF
TRBV27 CASSSDRVAFF
TRBV19 CASSWGQGYEQYF
TRBV11-2 CASSLGHRQDGYTF
TRBV19 CASSSLRTGTGELFF
TRBV4-3 CASSQSPGQTYEQYF
TRBV19 CASWGDRGAPDTQYF
TRBV6-2/TRBV6-3 CASSYGTGGMNTEAFF
TRBV9 CASGGGRDTGELFF
TRBV19 CASSPRRGTEAFF